The rows below give T cell receptor beta chains drawn from one sample of a study of blood T cell repertoires in COVID-19. Only in-frame clones appear in the TCRdb table, and some are missing; sequencing was by immunoSEQ multiplex PCR. The table includes roughly 210,000 clones, roughly 84% detected once. Input material: PBMCs or T cells enriched from blood (not recorded which). The origin of the receptors is a man aged 30 to 45 in a cohort exposed to, infected with or recovered from COVID-19 (not recorded which). CDR3s include the opening cysteine and the closing phenylalanine or tryptophan. D genes are given only for firm matches. The listing skips clone size in some rows; elsewhere it reads once, few, many or a size class.

v_call: TRBV4-1; j_call: TRBJ1-5; clone_size: -; d_call: -; cdr3_nt: TGCGCCAGCAGCCAAGGAGGAACAGAGGGTCAGCCCCAGCATTTT; cdr3_aa: CASSQGGTEGQPQHF
v_call: TRBV5-1; j_call: TRBJ1-1; clone_size: -; d_call: -; cdr3_nt: TGCGCCAGCAGCCTGGCACTGGGCGTAATGAACACTGAAGCTTTCTTT; cdr3_aa: CASSLALGVMNTEAFF
v_call: TRBV28; j_call: TRBJ1-5; clone_size: -; d_call: TRBD1; cdr3_nt: TGTGCCAGCAGTTTAAGGCCCGGGACAGGGTGGGAGCAGCCCCAGCATTTT; cdr3_aa: CASSLRPGTGWEQPQHF
v_call: TRBV18; j_call: TRBJ1-3; clone_size: -; d_call: TRBD1; cdr3_nt: TGTGCCAGCTCACCACGTGCCGGGACAGGGGTTTCTGGAAACACCATATATTTT; cdr3_aa: CASSPRAGTGVSGNTIYF
v_call: TRBV19; j_call: TRBJ1-1; clone_size: -; d_call: -; cdr3_nt: TGTGCCAGTAGCCTGACAGGAAGGATCACTGAAGCTTTCTTT; cdr3_aa: CASSLTGRITEAFF
v_call: TRBV10-3; j_call: TRBJ2-1; clone_size: -; d_call: -; cdr3_nt: TGTGCCATCTCCCTAGCGAAAGTGATTGATGAGCAGTTCTTC; cdr3_aa: CAISLAKVIDEQFF
v_call: TRBV19; j_call: TRBJ2-1; clone_size: -; d_call: TRBD2; cdr3_nt: TGTGCCACCGGGAGGGAGACCTCCTACAATGAGCAGTTCTTC; cdr3_aa: CATGRETSYNEQFF
v_call: TRBV7-3; j_call: TRBJ2-1; clone_size: -; d_call: TRBD2; cdr3_nt: TGTGCCAGCAGCTTAACTGGGACTAGCTCCTACAATGAGCAGTTCTTC; cdr3_aa: CASSLTGTSSYNEQFF
v_call: TRBV5-1; j_call: TRBJ2-3; clone_size: -; d_call: TRBD2; cdr3_nt: TGCGCCAGCAGCGTCGGACTAGCGGAAAGCACAGATACGCAGTATTTT; cdr3_aa: CASSVGLAESTDTQYF
v_call: TRBV4-3; j_call: TRBJ1-5; clone_size: medium-sized; d_call: TRBD1; cdr3_nt: TGCGCCAGCAGCCAAGATACGGGGACAGGGATGAATCAGCCCCAGCATTTT; cdr3_aa: CASSQDTGTGMNQPQHF
v_call: TRBV18; j_call: TRBJ1-4; clone_size: once; d_call: -; cdr3_nt: TGTGCCAGCTCACAGGCGGGGGCGCGGGGTGAAAAACTGTTTTTT; cdr3_aa: CASSQAGARGEKLFF
v_call: TRBV5-8; j_call: TRBJ2-1; clone_size: -; d_call: -; cdr3_nt: TGTGCCAGCACCCGGAGAAAGGTAATCTACAATGAGCAGTTCTTC; cdr3_aa: CASTRRKVIYNEQFF
v_call: TRBV6-5; j_call: TRBJ1-2; clone_size: -; d_call: TRBD1; cdr3_nt: TGTGCCAGCAGTTCCAGGGGGCGCGGCTATGGCTACACCTTC; cdr3_aa: CASSSRGRGYGYTF
v_call: TRBV28; j_call: TRBJ1-6; clone_size: -; d_call: -; cdr3_nt: TGTGCCAGCAGTCTAACGCAGGGAGGGAATTCACCCCTCCACTTT; cdr3_aa: CASSLTQGGNSPLHF
v_call: TRBV7-2; j_call: TRBJ2-2; clone_size: -; d_call: TRBD1; cdr3_nt: TGTGCCAGCAGCTTAGCGGGACAGGGTGGCACCGGGGAGCTGTTTTTT; cdr3_aa: CASSLAGQGGTGELFF
v_call: TRBV12-3/TRBV12-4; j_call: TRBJ2-2; clone_size: -; d_call: -; cdr3_nt: TGTGCCAGCAGTCTTCTTAGTGCCGGGGAGCTGTTTTTT; cdr3_aa: CASSLLSAGELFF
v_call: TRBV19; j_call: TRBJ2-1; clone_size: -; d_call: TRBD2; cdr3_nt: TGTGCCAGTAGAACTAGCGGACAGACAAACAATGAGCAGTTCTTC; cdr3_aa: CASRTSGQTNNEQFF
v_call: TRBV28; j_call: TRBJ1-2; clone_size: -; d_call: -; cdr3_nt: TGTGCCAGCAGTCATAACTATGGCTACACCTTC; cdr3_aa: CASSHNYGYTF
v_call: TRBV27; j_call: TRBJ1-5; clone_size: -; d_call: -; cdr3_nt: TGTGCCAGCAGTTTAACAGGTTTTAGCAATCAGCCCCAGCATTTT; cdr3_aa: CASSLTGFSNQPQHF
v_call: TRBV12-3/TRBV12-4; j_call: TRBJ1-1; clone_size: -; d_call: TRBD1; cdr3_nt: TGTGCCAGCAGCAAGACAGGGTTGACTGAAGCTTTCTTT; cdr3_aa: CASSKTGLTEAFF
v_call: TRBV14; j_call: TRBJ2-4; clone_size: -; d_call: TRBD1; cdr3_nt: TGTGCCAGCAGCCAAGAAGGGGGCGCGAAGGCCAAAAACATTCAGTACTTC; cdr3_aa: CASSQEGGAKAKNIQYF
v_call: TRBV5-1; j_call: TRBJ2-7; clone_size: -; d_call: TRBD2; cdr3_nt: TGCGCCAGCAGCTTCCCCGGGGAGGGATCGTACTTC; cdr3_aa: CASSFPGEGSYF
v_call: TRBV9; j_call: TRBJ2-1; clone_size: -; d_call: -; cdr3_nt: TGTGCCAGCAGCGTAGGGCGGAGCTCCTACAATGAGCAGTTCTTC; cdr3_aa: CASSVGRSSYNEQFF
v_call: TRBV24-1; j_call: TRBJ2-2; clone_size: -; d_call: TRBD2; cdr3_nt: TGTGCCACCAGACTAGCGGCTGGCGGGGAGCTGTTTTTT; cdr3_aa: CATRLAAGGELFF
v_call: TRBV9; j_call: TRBJ2-5; clone_size: -; d_call: -; cdr3_nt: TGTGCCAGCAGCGTAGAGGCTAGGTCTGTCGAGACCCAGTACTTC; cdr3_aa: CASSVEARSVETQYF
v_call: TRBV3-1/TRBV3-2; j_call: TRBJ2-7; clone_size: -; d_call: TRBD1; cdr3_nt: TGTGCCCCCCGAACAGGGGTTGGCGAGCAGTACTTC; cdr3_aa: CAPRTGVGEQYF
v_call: TRBV6-5; j_call: TRBJ1-4; clone_size: -; d_call: TRBD1; cdr3_nt: TGTGCCAGCACCCCCGGACAGGGAAGACGGGAAAAACTGTTTTTT; cdr3_aa: CASTPGQGRREKLFF
v_call: TRBV6-2/TRBV6-3; j_call: TRBJ2-7; clone_size: -; d_call: TRBD1; cdr3_nt: TGTGCCAGCAGTTCCAGGGGGCGTCGCCCGGGGGACGAGCAGTACTTC; cdr3_aa: CASSSRGRRPGDEQYF
v_call: TRBV28; j_call: TRBJ2-5; clone_size: -; d_call: TRBD1; cdr3_nt: TGTGCCAGCAGTCCCACCGGGACAGGGATCCAAGAGACCCAGTACTTC; cdr3_aa: CASSPTGTGIQETQYF
v_call: TRBV7-2; j_call: TRBJ1-1; clone_size: -; d_call: -; cdr3_nt: TGTGCCAGCAGCTTATTGGGCAGGGCTGAAGCTTTCTTT; cdr3_aa: CASSLLGRAEAFF
v_call: TRBV11-2; j_call: TRBJ1-2; clone_size: -; d_call: TRBD1; cdr3_nt: TGTGCCAGCAGCCGAACAGGGGACTATGGCTACACCTTC; cdr3_aa: CASSRTGDYGYTF
v_call: TRBV6-6; j_call: TRBJ2-5; clone_size: -; d_call: -; cdr3_nt: TGTGCCAGCAGTAGGGTGGGACATATCCAAGAGACCCAGTACTTC; cdr3_aa: CASSRVGHIQETQYF
v_call: TRBV10-1; j_call: TRBJ2-7; clone_size: -; d_call: TRBD1; cdr3_nt: TGCGCCAGCAGCCCGCGACAGGGGGTGGTTTACGAGCAGTACTTC; cdr3_aa: CASSPRQGVVYEQYF
v_call: TRBV15; j_call: TRBJ2-1; clone_size: -; d_call: -; cdr3_nt: TGTGCCACCAGGTCGTTCGATGAGCAGTTCTTC; cdr3_aa: CATRSFDEQFF
v_call: TRBV27; j_call: TRBJ1-2; clone_size: few; d_call: -; cdr3_nt: TGTGCCAGCAGTGCACCAGGGTTCGAGTCCGTCTATGGCTACACCTTC; cdr3_aa: CASSAPGFESVYGYTF
v_call: TRBV7-2; j_call: TRBJ2-1; clone_size: -; d_call: TRBD2; cdr3_nt: TGTGCCAGCAGCCAGACTAGCGGGAGATCCTACAATGAGCAGTTCTTC; cdr3_aa: CASSQTSGRSYNEQFF
v_call: TRBV5-1; j_call: TRBJ1-2; clone_size: -; d_call: TRBD1; cdr3_nt: TGCGCCAGCAGCTTGGATGGCAGGGGGCGAGTATTCGGAAACTATGGCTACACCTTC; cdr3_aa: CASSLDGRGRVFGNYGYTF
v_call: TRBV27; j_call: TRBJ2-1; clone_size: -; d_call: -; cdr3_nt: TGTGCCAGCAGTTTTCGGGAAGTCAATGAGCAGTTCTTC; cdr3_aa: CASSFREVNEQFF
v_call: TRBV2; j_call: TRBJ1-3; clone_size: few; d_call: TRBD1; cdr3_nt: TGTGCCAGCAGTGCCGCCCTTGGGACAGCCTCTGGAAACACCATATATTTT; cdr3_aa: CASSAALGTASGNTIYF
v_call: TRBV28; j_call: TRBJ1-2; clone_size: -; d_call: TRBD1; cdr3_nt: TGTGCCAGCAGTCCGACAGGGAGCGTTTATGGCTACACCTTC; cdr3_aa: CASSPTGSVYGYTF
v_call: TRBV7-9; j_call: TRBJ1-1; clone_size: -; d_call: TRBD1; cdr3_nt: TGTGCCAGCAGCTTTTTTGGTCGTGGGCGGGACAGGGGCACTGAAGCTTTCTTT; cdr3_aa: CASSFFGRGRDRGTEAFF
v_call: TRBV19; j_call: TRBJ1-2; clone_size: -; d_call: TRBD1; cdr3_nt: TGTGCCAGTACCCTTTCGACAGGGCGTTATGGCTACACCTTC; cdr3_aa: CASTLSTGRYGYTF
v_call: TRBV7-9; j_call: TRBJ2-7; clone_size: -; d_call: TRBD1; cdr3_nt: TGTGCCAGCAGCTTAGCCACAGGGGGGCAGTACTTC; cdr3_aa: CASSLATGGQYF
v_call: TRBV27; j_call: TRBJ2-1; clone_size: -; d_call: TRBD2; cdr3_nt: TGTGCCAGCGGCGGAAAGGGACTAGCCTCCATCAATGAGCAGTTCTTC; cdr3_aa: CASGGKGLASINEQFF
v_call: TRBV7-9; j_call: TRBJ1-6; clone_size: once; d_call: -; cdr3_nt: TGTGCCAGCAGCTTAAGTAGCCCCTTCGGTTCACCCCTCCACTTT; cdr3_aa: CASSLSSPFGSPLHF
v_call: TRBV28; j_call: TRBJ1-5; clone_size: -; d_call: TRBD1; cdr3_nt: TGTGCCAGCAGGACTCCCGGGACAGGGAATCAGCCCCAGCATTTT; cdr3_aa: CASRTPGTGNQPQHF
v_call: TRBV11-2; j_call: TRBJ1-2; clone_size: -; d_call: -; cdr3_nt: TGTGCCAGCAGCCCCCGCGGGTTCAAAAATGGCTACACCTTC; cdr3_aa: CASSPRGFKNGYTF
v_call: TRBV27; j_call: TRBJ1-3; clone_size: -; d_call: -; cdr3_nt: TGTGCCAGCAGATCCCACTCTGGAAACACCATATATTTT; cdr3_aa: CASRSHSGNTIYF